These T cell receptor beta chains were read from a single sample in a study of cytomegalovirus exposure and HLA in healthy donors. The protocol was immunoSEQ multiplex PCR, while the TCRdb copy is restricted to in-frame clones and leaves out a portion. Among roughly 65,000 clones listed, about 82% were seen once. Material for sequencing was PBMCs. Receptor source: a woman in her 30s in good health and CMV-seronegative. The CDR3 runs from the conserved cysteine through the conserved F or W. Fields, in order: J gene, V gene, clone size, D gene, CDR3 protein, CDR3 DNA. D genes are given only for firm matches. Size tells how often a clone was seen (once, few, many) or the class of an expanded clone, and some rows leave it out.

>TRBJ1-1|TRBV18|-|-
CASSPRGLNTEAFF
TGTGCCAGCTCACCACGAGGGTTGAACACTGAAGCTTTCTTT
>TRBJ2-3|TRBV7-2|few|TRBD1
CASSLAETTGGLGTDTQYF
TGTGCCAGCAGCTTAGCGGAAACTACAGGGGGCCTTGGCACAGATACGCAGTATTTT
>TRBJ1-1|TRBV30|-|-
CAWSVGGDTEAFF
TGTGCCTGGAGTGTCGGGGGGGACACTGAAGCTTTCTTT
>TRBJ2-1|TRBV5-1|-|-
CASSPSEATQFF
TGCGCCAGCAGCCCTAGCGAGGCTACGCAGTTCTTC
>TRBJ1-1|TRBV7-9|-|-
CASSFGSSGLNTEAFF
TGTGCCAGCAGCTTTGGAAGTTCGGGTTTGAACACTGAAGCTTTCTTT
>TRBJ1-4|TRBV6-6|-|-
CASSYSRVVGSKLFF
TGTGCCAGCAGTTACTCGAGGGTAGTCGGGTCAAAACTGTTTTTT
>TRBJ2-5|TRBV7-2|-|-
CASSPDLGETQYF
TGTGCCAGCAGCCCGGACTTAGGGGAGACCCAGTACTTC
>TRBJ2-7|TRBV4-1|-|TRBD1
CASSQVPPGQIVYEQYF
TGCGCCAGCAGCCAAGTCCCCCCGGGACAGATAGTCTACGAGCAGTACTTC
>TRBJ2-7|TRBV7-9|-|TRBD2
CASSTAGLAYEQYF
TGTGCCAGCAGCACAGCTGGACTAGCCTACGAGCAGTACTTC
>TRBJ1-1|TRBV5-1|-|TRBD1
CASSLGQAYEAFF
TGCGCCAGCAGCCTCGGACAGGCATATGAAGCTTTCTTT
>TRBJ2-2|TRBV29-1|-|-
CSVRREPNTGELFF
TGCAGCGTTCGTCGCGAACCGAACACCGGGGAGCTGTTTTTT
>TRBJ1-3|TRBV6-5|-|TRBD1
CASSSDRASGNTIYF
TGTGCCAGCAGCTCAGACAGGGCCTCTGGAAACACCATATATTTT
>TRBJ2-2|TRBV4-2|once|TRBD1
CASSQEWRQGITGELFF
TGTGCCAGCAGCCAAGAATGGCGACAGGGGATTACCGGGGAGCTGTTTTTT
>TRBJ1-2|TRBV4-3|-|-
CASSQDKSFNYGYTF
TGCGCCAGCAGCCAAGATAAGAGTTTTAACTATGGCTACACCTTC
>TRBJ2-2|TRBV5-4|-|-
CASSSGGDANTGELFF
TGTGCCAGCAGCTCCGGCGGGGACGCGAACACCGGGGAGCTGTTTTTT
>TRBJ2-2|TRBV7-3|-|-
CASSPRLNTGELFF
TGTGCCAGCAGCCCACGACTGAACACCGGGGAGCTGTTTTTT
>TRBJ2-2|TRBV6-1|-|TRBD1
CASSPGTGETGELFF
TGTGCCAGCAGCCCCGGGACAGGGGAGACCGGGGAGCTGTTTTTT
>TRBJ1-6|TRBV10-1|-|TRBD1
CASSHRDRLSPLHF
TGCGCCAGCAGCCACCGGGACAGACTTTCACCCCTCCACTTT
>TRBJ1-6|TRBV5-6|-|-
CASSLLGRGDSPLHF
TGTGCCAGCAGCTTGTTAGGCAGGGGCGATTCACCCCTCCACTTT
>TRBJ1-1|TRBV30|-|TRBD1
CAWSVPGQGMNTEAFF
TGTGCCTGGAGTGTCCCGGGACAGGGGATGAACACTGAAGCTTTCTTT
>TRBJ2-7|TRBV29-1|once|TRBD2
CSVEVPSGTYEQYF
TGCAGCGTTGAAGTTCCTAGCGGGACCTACGAGCAGTACTTC
>TRBJ2-1|TRBV29-1|once|TRBD2
CSVVAGGPEQFF
TGCAGCGTCGTAGCGGGGGGGCCTGAGCAGTTCTTC
>TRBJ1-5|TRBV6-1|-|-
CASTTVINQPQHF
TGTGCCAGCACTACAGTAATCAATCAGCCCCAGCATTTT
>TRBJ2-1|TRBV11-2|-|TRBD2
CASRIAGGDEQFF
TGTGCCAGCAGGATAGCGGGGGGGGATGAGCAGTTCTTC
>TRBJ1-1|TRBV7-9|-|-
CASSLNLGSPEAFF
TGTGCCAGCAGCTTAAACCTGGGCAGCCCTGAAGCTTTCTTT
>TRBJ2-2|TRBV29-1|-|TRBD1
CSATTGGLSGELFF
TGCAGCGCCACTACAGGGGGGTTGAGCGGGGAGCTGTTTTTT
>TRBJ1-1|TRBV5-1|-|-
CASSLASPGPLRGTEAFF
TGCGCCAGCAGCTTGGCCAGTCCCGGGCCACTTAGGGGCACTGAAGCTTTCTTT
>TRBJ1-2|TRBV10-1|-|-
CASFEGTSHVNYGYTF
TGCGCCAGCTTCGAGGGGACTTCCCACGTGAACTATGGCTACACCTTC
>TRBJ2-7|TRBV2|-|-
CASSPQGYEQYF
TGTGCCAGCAGTCCGCAGGGGTACGAGCAGTACTTC
>TRBJ2-2|TRBV4-2|-|-
CASSQGGRRSTGELFF
TGTGCCAGCAGCCAAGGGGGCAGGAGATCCACCGGGGAGCTGTTTTTT
>TRBJ2-1|TRBV7-8|-|-
CASSLGSSGINEQFF
TGTGCCAGCAGCTTAGGGAGTTCAGGGATCAATGAGCAGTTCTTC
>TRBJ1-4|TRBV25-1|once|-
CASSLNEKLFF
TGTGCCAGCTCCTTAAATGAAAAACTGTTTTTT
>TRBJ2-7|TRBV6-5|-|TRBD1
CASSFRGLAYEQYF
TGTGCCAGCAGTTTCAGGGGGCTAGCCTACGAGCAGTACTTC
>TRBJ1-4|TRBV4-1|-|-
CASSQAVAEKLFF
TGCGCCAGCAGCCAAGCAGTAGCTGAAAAACTGTTTTTT
>TRBJ2-7|TRBV29-1|-|TRBD2
CSVGVTSGRSEQYF
TGCAGCGTTGGGGTGACTAGCGGGAGAAGCGAGCAGTACTTC
>TRBJ2-7|TRBV10-1|once|TRBD1
CASSPDRVVEQYF
TGCGCCAGCAGCCCTGACAGGGTGGTCGAGCAGTACTTC
>TRBJ1-1|TRBV4-2|-|-
CASSQRYRQNTEAFF
TGTGCCAGCAGCCAACGGTACAGGCAAAACACTGAAGCTTTCTTT
>TRBJ1-2|TRBV20-1|once|-
CSAQEDGYTF
TGCAGTGCGCAGGAAGATGGCTACACCTTC
>TRBJ2-7|TRBV9|-|-
CASSGYRDAYEQYF
TGTGCCAGCAGCGGCTACAGGGACGCCTACGAGCAGTACTTC
>TRBJ1-5|TRBV2|-|TRBD1
CASSGGQGGRQPQHF
TGTGCCAGCAGTGGGGGACAGGGTGGAAGGCAGCCCCAGCATTTT
>TRBJ2-3|TRBV7-2|few|TRBD2
CASSPREEGTQYF
TGTGCCAGCAGCCCCCGGGAGGAAGGAACGCAGTATTTT
>TRBJ1-3|TRBV6-1|-|-
CASSDRGGNTIYF
TGTGCCAGCAGTGACAGGGGCGGAAACACCATATATTTT
>TRBJ2-7|TRBV11-2|-|-
CASSFGGSTGYEQYF
TGTGCCAGCAGCTTTGGGGGCTCGACAGGCTACGAGCAGTACTTC
>TRBJ1-2|TRBV10-1|-|-
CASNAIWRAGLKDYGYTF
TGCGCCAGCAATGCGATCTGGAGGGCCGGACTAAAAGACTATGGCTACACCTTC
>TRBJ2-6|TRBV15|-|TRBD1
CATSRTGAGANVLTF
TGTGCCACCAGCAGGACAGGGGCTGGGGCCAACGTCCTGACTTTC
>TRBJ2-7|TRBV4-1|-|-
CASSQDRQSYEQYF
TGCGCCAGCAGCCAAGATAGACAGTCCTACGAGCAGTACTTC
>TRBJ2-1|TRBV6-1|once|-
CASSLGLISNNEQFF
TGTGCCAGCAGTTTGGGACTGATCTCTAACAATGAGCAGTTCTTC
>TRBJ2-3|TRBV7-2|-|TRBD1
CASSPTGGLRTDTQYF
TGTGCCAGCAGCCCGACAGGGGGTCTAAGGACAGATACGCAGTATTTT
>TRBJ2-5|TRBV6-1|-|-
CATHRAVVEETQYF
TGTGCCACCCACAGGGCTGTGGTTGAAGAGACCCAGTACTTC
>TRBJ1-6|TRBV27|once|-
CASSPPTGSPLHF
TGTGCCAGCAGTCCCCCAACAGGTTCACCCCTCCACTTT
>TRBJ2-2|TRBV6-5|-|-
CASSRGSGRSGELFF
TGTGCCAGCAGCCGGGGGTCAGGTAGAAGCGGGGAGCTGTTTTTT